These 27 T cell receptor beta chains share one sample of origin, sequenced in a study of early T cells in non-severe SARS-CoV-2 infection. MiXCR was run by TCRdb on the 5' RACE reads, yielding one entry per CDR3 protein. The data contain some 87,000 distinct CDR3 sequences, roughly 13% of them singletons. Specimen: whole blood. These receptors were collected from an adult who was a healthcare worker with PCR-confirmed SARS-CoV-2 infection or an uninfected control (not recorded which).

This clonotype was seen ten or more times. The CDR3 region has the DNA TGTGCCAGCAGTACGACGGCGGGTACAGCTTTCTTT. As protein: CASSTTAGTAFF. This sequence joins TRBV12-3 or TRBV12-4 and TRBJ1-1; D ambiguous. Trimming pared 5 bases from V and 10 bases from J, leaving 14 bases between. The length of the CDR3 is 12 residues.

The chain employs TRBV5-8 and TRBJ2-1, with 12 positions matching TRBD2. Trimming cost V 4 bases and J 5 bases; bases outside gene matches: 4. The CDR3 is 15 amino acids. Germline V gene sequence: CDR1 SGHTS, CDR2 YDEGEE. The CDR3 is CASSPGLAGNNEQFF. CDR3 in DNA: TGTGCCAGCAGCCCCGGACTAGCGGGGAACAATGAGCAGTTCTTC.

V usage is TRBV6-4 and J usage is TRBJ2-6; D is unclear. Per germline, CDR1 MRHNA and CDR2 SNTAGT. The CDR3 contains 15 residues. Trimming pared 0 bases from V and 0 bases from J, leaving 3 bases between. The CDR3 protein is CASSDSNSGANVLTF. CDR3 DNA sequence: TGTGCCAGCAGTGACTCCAACTCTGGGGCCAACGTCCTGACTTTC.

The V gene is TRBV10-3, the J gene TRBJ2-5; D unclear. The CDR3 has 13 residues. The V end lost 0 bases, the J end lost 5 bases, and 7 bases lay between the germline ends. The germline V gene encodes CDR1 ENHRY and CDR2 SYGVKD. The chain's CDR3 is CAISESAAETQYF. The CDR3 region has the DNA TGTGCCATCAGTGAGTCTGCGGCCGAGACCCAGTACTTC.

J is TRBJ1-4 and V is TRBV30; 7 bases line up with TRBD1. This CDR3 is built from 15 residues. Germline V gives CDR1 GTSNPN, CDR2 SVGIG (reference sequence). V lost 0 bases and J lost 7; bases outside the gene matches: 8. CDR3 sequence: CAWSVPTGKGEKLFF. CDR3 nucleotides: TGTGCCTGGAGTGTCCCGACAGGGAAAGGTGAAAAACTGTTTTTT.

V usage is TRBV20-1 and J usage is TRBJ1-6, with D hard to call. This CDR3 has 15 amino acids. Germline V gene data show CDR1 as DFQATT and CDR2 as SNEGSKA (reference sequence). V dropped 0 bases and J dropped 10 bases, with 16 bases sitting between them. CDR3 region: CSARELGQVYSPLHF. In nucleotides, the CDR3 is TGCAGTGCTAGAGAGTTAGGGCAGGTTTACTCACCCCTCCACTTT.

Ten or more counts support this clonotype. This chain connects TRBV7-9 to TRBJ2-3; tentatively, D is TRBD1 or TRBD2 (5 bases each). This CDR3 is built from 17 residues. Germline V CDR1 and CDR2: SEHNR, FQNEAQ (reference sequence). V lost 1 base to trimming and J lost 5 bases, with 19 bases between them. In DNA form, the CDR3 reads TGTGCCAGCAGCTTAGAGGTTTACATTGGGGGTAAAGATACGCAGTATTTT. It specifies CASSLEVYIGGKDTQYF.

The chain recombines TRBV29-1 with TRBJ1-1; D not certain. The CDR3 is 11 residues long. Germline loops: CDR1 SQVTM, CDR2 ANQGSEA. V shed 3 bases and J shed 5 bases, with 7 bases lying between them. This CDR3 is CSVDPGTEAFF. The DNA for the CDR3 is TGCAGCGTTGATCCTGGAACTGAAGCTTTCTTT.

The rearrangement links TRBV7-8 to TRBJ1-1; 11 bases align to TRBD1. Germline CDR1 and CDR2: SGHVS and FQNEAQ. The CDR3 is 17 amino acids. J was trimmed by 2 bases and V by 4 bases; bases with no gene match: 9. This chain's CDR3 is CASSSGRRTGGNTEAFF. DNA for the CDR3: TGTGCCAGCAGCTCGGGGCGCAGGACAGGGGGCAACACTGAAGCTTTCTTT.

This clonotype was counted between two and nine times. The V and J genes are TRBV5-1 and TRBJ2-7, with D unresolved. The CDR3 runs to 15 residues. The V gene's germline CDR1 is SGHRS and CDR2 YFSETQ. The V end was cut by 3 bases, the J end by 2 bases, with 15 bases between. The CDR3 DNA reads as TGCGCCAGCAGCTCACCAGAATCAGGAACCTACGAGCAGTACTTC. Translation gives CASSSPESGTYEQYF. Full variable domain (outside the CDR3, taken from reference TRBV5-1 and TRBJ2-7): KAGVTQTPRYLIKTRGQQVTLSCSPISGHRSVSWYQQTPGQGLQFLFEYFSETQRNKGNFPGRFSGRQFSNSRSEMNVSTLELGDSALYLCASSSPESGTYEQYFGPGTRLTVT.

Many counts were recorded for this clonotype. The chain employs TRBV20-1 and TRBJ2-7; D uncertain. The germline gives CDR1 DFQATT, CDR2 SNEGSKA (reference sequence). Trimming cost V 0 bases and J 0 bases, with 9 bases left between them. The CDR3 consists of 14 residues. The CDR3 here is CSARDPHSSYEQYF. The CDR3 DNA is TGCAGTGCTAGAGATCCCCATAGCTCCTACGAGCAGTACTTC.

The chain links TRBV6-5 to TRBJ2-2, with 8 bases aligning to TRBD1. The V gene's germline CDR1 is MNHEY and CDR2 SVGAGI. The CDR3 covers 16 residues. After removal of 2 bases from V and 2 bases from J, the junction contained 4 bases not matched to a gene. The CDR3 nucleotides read TGTGCCAGCAGTTACGAGGGACAGGACAACACCGGGGAGCTGTTTTTT. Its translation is CASSYEGQDNTGELFF.

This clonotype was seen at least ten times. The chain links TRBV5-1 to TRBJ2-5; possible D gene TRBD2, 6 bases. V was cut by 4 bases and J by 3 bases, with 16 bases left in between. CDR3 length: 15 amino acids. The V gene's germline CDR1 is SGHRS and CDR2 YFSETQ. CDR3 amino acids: CASSPVGGREETQYF. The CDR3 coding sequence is TGCGCCAGCAGCCCTGTCGGGGGACGGGAAGAGACCCAGTACTTC.

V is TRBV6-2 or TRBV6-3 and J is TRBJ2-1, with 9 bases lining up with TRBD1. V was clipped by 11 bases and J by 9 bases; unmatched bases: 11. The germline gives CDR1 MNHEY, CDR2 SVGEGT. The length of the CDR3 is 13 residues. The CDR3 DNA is TGTGCCCCTGAGGACAGGGGTTACGGTGAGCAGTTCTTC. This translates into CAPEDRGYGEQFF.

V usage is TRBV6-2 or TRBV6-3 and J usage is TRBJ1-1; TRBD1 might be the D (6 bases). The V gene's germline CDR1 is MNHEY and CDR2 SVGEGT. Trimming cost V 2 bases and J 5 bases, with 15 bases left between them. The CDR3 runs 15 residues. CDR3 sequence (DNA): TGTGCCAGCAGTTACCTGGAGGGGGGGATGACTGAAGCTTTCTTT. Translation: CASSYLEGGMTEAFF.

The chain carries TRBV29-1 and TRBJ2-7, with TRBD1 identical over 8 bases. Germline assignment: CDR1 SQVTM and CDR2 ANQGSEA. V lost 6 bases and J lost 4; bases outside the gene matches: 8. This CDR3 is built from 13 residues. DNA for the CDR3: TGCAGCGTCCAGGACAGGGCGGGGTACGAGCAGTACTTC. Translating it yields CSVQDRAGYEQYF.

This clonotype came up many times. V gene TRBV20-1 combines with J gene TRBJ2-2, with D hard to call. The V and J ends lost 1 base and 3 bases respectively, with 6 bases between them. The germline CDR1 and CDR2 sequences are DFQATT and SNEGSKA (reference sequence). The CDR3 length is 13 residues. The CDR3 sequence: CSARVTDTGELFF. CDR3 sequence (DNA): TGCAGTGCTAGAGTGACGGACACCGGGGAGCTGTTTTTT.

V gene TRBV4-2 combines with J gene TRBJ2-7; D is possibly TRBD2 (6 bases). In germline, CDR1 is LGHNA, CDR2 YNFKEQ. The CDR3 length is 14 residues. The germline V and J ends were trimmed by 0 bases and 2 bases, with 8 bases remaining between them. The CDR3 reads CASSQERTTYEQYF. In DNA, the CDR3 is TGTGCCAGCAGCCAAGAGAGGACTACCTACGAGCAGTACTTC.

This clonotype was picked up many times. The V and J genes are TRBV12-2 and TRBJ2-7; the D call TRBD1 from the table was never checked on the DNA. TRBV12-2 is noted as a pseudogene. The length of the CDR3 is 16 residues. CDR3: CASRPEDRHRPHEQYF. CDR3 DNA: TGTGCAAGTCGCCCAGAAGACCGCCACCGCCCCCACGAGCAGTACTTC.

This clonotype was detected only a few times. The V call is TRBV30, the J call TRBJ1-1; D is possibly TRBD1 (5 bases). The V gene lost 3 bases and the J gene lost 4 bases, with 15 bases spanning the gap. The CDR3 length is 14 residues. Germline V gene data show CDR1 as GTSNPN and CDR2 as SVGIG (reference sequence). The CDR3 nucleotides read TGTGCCTGGAGGGGGGGAAGAAGGGCCACTGAAGCTTTCTTT. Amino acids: CAWRGGRRATEAFF.

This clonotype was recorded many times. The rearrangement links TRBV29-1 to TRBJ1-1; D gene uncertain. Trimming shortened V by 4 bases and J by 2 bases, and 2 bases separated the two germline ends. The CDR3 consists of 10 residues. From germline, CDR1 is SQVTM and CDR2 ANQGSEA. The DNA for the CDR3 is TGCAGCGTTGCAAACACTGAAGCTTTCTTT. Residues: CSVANTEAFF.

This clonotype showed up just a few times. This CDR3 is CASSLASSSYEQYF. The CDR3 DNA sequence: TGTGCCAGCAGCTTGGCCAGCTCCTCCTACGAGCAGTACTTC. This chain uses TRBV5-5 with TRBJ2-7; D gene uncertain. Germline V gene sequence: CDR1 SGHKS, CDR2 YYEKEE (reference sequence). The V end was cut by 0 bases, the J end by 0 bases, with 7 bases between. CDR3 size: 14 residues.

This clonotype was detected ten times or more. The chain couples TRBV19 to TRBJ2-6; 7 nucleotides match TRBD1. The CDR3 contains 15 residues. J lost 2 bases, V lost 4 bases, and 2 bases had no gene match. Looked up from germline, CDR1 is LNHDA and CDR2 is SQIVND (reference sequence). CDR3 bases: TGTGCCAGTAGTACAACAGGGGCTGGGGCCAACGTCCTGACTTTC. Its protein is CASSTTGAGANVLTF.

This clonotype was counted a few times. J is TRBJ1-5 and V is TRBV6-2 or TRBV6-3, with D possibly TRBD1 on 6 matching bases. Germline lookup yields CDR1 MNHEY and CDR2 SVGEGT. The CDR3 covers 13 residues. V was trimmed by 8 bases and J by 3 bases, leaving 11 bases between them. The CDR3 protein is CASGQPLNQPQHF. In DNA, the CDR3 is TGTGCCAGCGGACAGCCCCTCAATCAGCCCCAGCATTTT.

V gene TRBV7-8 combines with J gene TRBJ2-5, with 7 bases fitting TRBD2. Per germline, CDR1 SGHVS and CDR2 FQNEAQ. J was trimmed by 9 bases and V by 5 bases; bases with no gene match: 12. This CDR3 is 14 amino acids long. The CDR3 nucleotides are TGTGCCAGCAGCCACCGGGACTACATAACTGCCCAGTACTTC. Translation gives CASSHRDYITAQYF.

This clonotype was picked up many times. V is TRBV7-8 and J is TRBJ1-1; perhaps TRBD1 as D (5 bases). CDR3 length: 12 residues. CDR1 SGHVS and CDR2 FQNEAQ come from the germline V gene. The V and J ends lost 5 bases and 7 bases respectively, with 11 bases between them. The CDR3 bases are TGTGCCAGCAGCAAAAGGGGCAGTGAAGCTTTCTTT. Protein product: CASSKRGSEAFF.

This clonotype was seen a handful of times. CDR3 protein: CSASGLEETQYF. The CDR3 DNA reads as TGCAGTGCTAGCGGGTTAGAAGAGACCCAGTACTTC. V gene TRBV20-1 combines with J gene TRBJ2-5; the D is unclear. The germline gives CDR1 DFQATT, CDR2 SNEGSKA (reference sequence). There are 12 residues in the CDR3. V was pared by 3 bases and J by 3 bases, with 8 bases between.